This TCR beta chain was sequenced in a study of shared clonotypes between healthy human individuals. Study at large: Donors, aged 18 to 49, were a couple of women and a few men.

The CDR3 is 15 residues long. Naive-designated CD8 cells lacked CD45RO, were positively enriched for CCR7, and omitted terminally differentiated effector memory CD45RA+ cells. The assay was immunoSEQ multiplex PCR, and TCRdb's table has in-frame clones only and misses some. Among 750,000 to 1,000,000 clones listed, around 93% were seen once. The chain links TRBV21-1 to TRBJ1-4. TRBV21-1 is annotated as a pseudogene. The material sequenced was naive CD8+ T cells sorted from blood. The sequence was collected from a man aged 25-40 years in good health. DNA of the CDR3: TGTGCCAGCAGCCGTCGCGGGGCAACTAATGAAAAACTGTTTTTT. Amino acids: CASSRRGATNEKLFF.